Given below is one T cell receptor beta chain in context. Only in-frame clones appear in the TCRdb table, and some are missing; sequencing was by immunoSEQ multiplex PCR. The sample lists about 120,000 clones; about 93% were seen once. These data originate in a study of T cell responses to AZD1222 COVID-19 vaccine. This CDR3 has 16 amino acids. Germline CDR1 and CDR2: MNHNY and SVGAGI (reference sequence). V shed 0 bases and J 4 bases; nucleotides not matched to a gene: 7. J is TRBJ2-5 and V is TRBV6-6, with TRBD2 identical over 8 bases. The TCR sequence derives from an adult who received the MenACWY meningococcal vaccine as a control. The sample was peripheral blood, taken 28 days after the second dose of the MenACWY control vaccine. The DNA of the CDR3 is TGTGCCAGCAGTTACTCGACCGGGGGGGCCTTAGAGACCCAGTACTTC. It encodes CASSYSTGGALETQYF.